The 31 T cell receptor beta chains in this list originate from one sample, sequenced in a study of T-cell reconstitution after alpha-beta-depleted transplantation in children. The TCRbeta library incorporated unique molecular identifiers. TCRdb reprocessed the PCR reads via MiXCR and lists one record per CDR3 protein. The sample has 600,000 to 800,000 distinct CDR3 sequences, around 14% seen once. This sample comprised PBMCs, obtained before TCRalphabeta/CD19-depleted stem cell transplant. The receptors here all came from a girl aged 2 to 10 with congenital amegakaryocytic thrombocytopenia, due to receive a stem cell transplant.

This clonotype was counted many times. The chain joins TRBV20-1 to TRBJ2-7; maybe TRBD1 (7 bases). The CDR3 has 13 residues. In germline, CDR1 is DFQATT, CDR2 SNEGSKA (reference sequence). Deletions cut 6 bases from V and 2 bases from J, with 14 bases between. The chain's CDR3 is CSAAGGLAYEQYF. DNA of the CDR3: TGCAGTGCGGCAGGGGGGTTGGCCTACGAGCAGTACTTC.

This clonotype has ten or more counts. In DNA, the CDR3 is TGCAGTGCTAGGCCAGGAGGATCTGGGGCCAACGTCCTGACTTTC. Protein sequence: CSARPGGSGANVLTF. The rearrangement uses TRBV20-1 and TRBJ2-6; D is possibly TRBD2 (5 bases). V was cut by 3 bases and J by 1 base, with 10 bases left in between. CDR3 size: 15 residues. Germline assignment: CDR1 DFQATT and CDR2 SNEGSKA (reference sequence).

This clonotype was picked up a small number of times. The gene calls are TRBV28 and TRBJ2-2; TRBD1 matches 10 bases. The CDR3 runs 22 residues. From germline, CDR1 is MDHEN and CDR2 SYDVKM. The V and J ends lost 1 base and 2 bases, in that order; junction bases with no gene match: 19. CDR3 coding DNA: TGTGCCAGCAGTTTATCATCTTTTCGAGTGGACAGGGGGGCCCCAAACACCGGGGAGCTGTTTTTT. As protein: CASSLSSFRVDRGAPNTGELFF. Using reference TRBV28 and TRBJ2-2 for the parts outside the CDR3, the full variable domain is DVKVTQSSRYLVKRTGEKVFLECVQDMDHENMFWYRQDPGLGLRLIYFSYDVKMKEKGDIPEGYSVSREKKERFSLILESASTNQTSMYLCASSLSSFRVDRGAPNTGELFFGEGSRLTVL.

There are many counts of this clonotype. The rearrangement links TRBV6-5 to TRBJ2-3, with TRBD1 matching 7 bases. This CDR3 region has 17 residues. Trimming at V came to 4 bases and at J to 0 bases, leaving 10 bases not matched to a gene. Germline V lookup: CDR1 MNHEY, CDR2 SVGAGI. As DNA, the CDR3 is TGTGCCAGCAGTTTGTTTTCGTCAGGGGGAAGCACAGATACGCAGTATTTT. Translating it yields CASSLFSSGGSTDTQYF.

This clonotype was picked up many times. The chain links TRBV11-2 to TRBJ1-1; D gene unclear. Germline V gene data show CDR1 as SGHAT and CDR2 as FQNNGV. This CDR3 is 14 amino acids long. Trimming left V 8 bases short and J 1 base short, with 14 bases between. The CDR3 DNA sequence: TGTGCCAGCCAACCCCCGGGGAGGAACACTGAAGCTTTCTTT. Residues: CASQPPGRNTEAFF.

This clonotype has ten or more counts. This rearrangement joins TRBV29-1 to TRBJ2-1; tentatively, D is TRBD2 (5 bases). The CDR3 length is 12 residues. In germline, CDR1 is SQVTM, CDR2 ANQGSEA. Trimming left V 6 bases short and J 8 bases short, with 14 bases between. The CDR3 DNA reads TGCAGCGTAGCGCTCGGGGTCGATGAGCAGTTCTTC. This codes for CSVALGVDEQFF.

This clonotype was seen more than once but under ten times. This chain connects TRBV11-2 to TRBJ2-7, with 8 bases identical to TRBD2. With 5 bases clipped from V and 3 bases from J, the junction kept 9 bases outside the gene matches. Germline loops: CDR1 SGHAT, CDR2 FQNNGV. The CDR3 spans 15 residues. The CDR3 DNA follows: TGTGCCAGCAGCAATACCGGGAGGGGGGTCTACGAGCAGTACTTC. This translates into CASSNTGRGVYEQYF.

V is TRBV29-1 and J is TRBJ2-1; possible D gene TRBD2, 6 bases. The CDR3 is made up of 16 amino acids. V was trimmed by 3 bases and J by 0 bases, leaving 15 bases between them. The germline CDR1 and CDR2 sequences are SQVTM and ANQGSEA. The chain's CDR3 is CSVDKSSGFSYNEQFF. In DNA form, the CDR3 reads TGCAGCGTTGATAAAAGTAGCGGTTTCTCCTACAATGAGCAGTTCTTC.

This clonotype was seen more than once but under ten times. The chain recombines TRBV12-3 or TRBV12-4 with TRBJ1-5; D is undetermined. The CDR3 is 13 residues long. V shed 6 bases and J shed 2 bases, with 8 bases lying between them. CDR3 coding DNA: TGTGCCAGCAGCAGTCGGGGCAATCAGCCCCAGCATTTT. Its protein is CASSSRGNQPQHF.

In its sample, this clonotype was seen many times. The chain uses TRBV15 and TRBJ2-3; TRBD1 is a possible D gene (5 bases). In germline, CDR1 is LNHNV, CDR2 YYDKDF (reference sequence). V gave up 4 bases and J gave up 4 bases, with 12 bases separating them. This CDR3 is built from 14 residues. CDR3 loop: CATSMGQGSDTQYF. CDR3 nucleotide sequence: TGTGCCACCAGCATGGGGCAGGGATCAGATACGCAGTATTTT.

CDR3 bases: TGTGCCAGCAGCCTGCGGCCGCTCCCGGGGGGCCACCCTAGCACAGATACGCAGTATTTT. The encoded protein is CASSLRPLPGGHPSTDTQYF. The V gene is TRBV4-2, the J gene TRBJ2-3; possible D gene TRBD2, 7 bases. The CDR3 consists of 20 residues. The V gene lost 4 bases and the J gene lost 0 bases, with 26 bases spanning the gap. The V gene's germline CDR1 is LGHNA and CDR2 YNFKEQ.

Points on this clonotype: Its ends do not fully match the called genes, so a read error is possible. The chain links TRBV6-6 to TRBJ2-3, with TRBD2 as a possible D gene (6 bases). Germline V gives CDR1 MNHNY, CDR2 SVGAGI (reference sequence). The CDR3 runs 11 residues. Here the CDR3 reads CASSYLGLFSF. The CDR3 nucleotides are TGTGCCAGCAGTTACCTGGGACTGTTCTCTTTT.

This clonotype has just a few counts. V usage is TRBV7-9 and J usage is TRBJ2-2; 7 nucleotides align to TRBD2. Germline V CDR1 and CDR2: SEHNR, FQNEAQ (reference sequence). Germline trimming cut 8 bases from V and 1 base from J; bases unmatched to any gene: 7. The CDR3 runs to 15 residues. The CDR3 is CASYIAGWNTGELFF. The CDR3 DNA follows: TGTGCCAGCTATATAGCGGGTTGGAACACCGGGGAGCTGTTTTTT.

This clonotype has a handful of counts. The chain joins TRBV7-2 to TRBJ2-1; tentatively, D is TRBD1 (5 bases). V lost 3 bases and J lost 9, with 15 bases in between. CDR3 size: 14 residues. CDR1 is SGHTA, CDR2 FQGNSA, per germline. CDR3: CASSLPGWEFEQFF. Written as DNA, the CDR3 is TGTGCCAGCAGCTTGCCAGGGTGGGAATTTGAGCAGTTCTTC.

This clonotype was seen only a few times. The rearrangement uses TRBV5-1 and TRBJ2-7, with D perhaps matching TRBD2 (6 bases). The CDR3 runs to 14 residues. Germline V lookup: CDR1 SGHRS, CDR2 YFSETQ. The germline V and J ends were trimmed by 6 bases and 3 bases, with 16 bases remaining between them. CDR3 sequence reads: CASTFGGGDYEQYF. CDR3 DNA sequence: TGCGCCAGCACCTTCGGGGGTGGCGACTACGAGCAGTACTTC.

This clonotype was seen at least ten times. J is TRBJ2-7 and V is TRBV7-9, with 11 bases identical to TRBD2. CDR1 is SEHNR and CDR2 is FQNEAQ in the germline V gene (reference sequence). With 4 bases clipped from V and 4 bases from J, the junction kept 3 bases outside the gene matches. The CDR3 is 14 amino acids. The CDR3 DNA follows: TGTGCCAGCAGCTCGGGACTAGCGGCTTACGAGCAGTACTTC. Amino acids: CASSSGLAAYEQYF.

This clonotype was counted a few times. This chain uses TRBV4-1 with TRBJ2-2, with D unclear. The germline CDR1 and CDR2 sequences are MGHRA and YSYEKL. V lost 1 base to trimming and J lost 6 bases, with 9 bases between them. This CDR3 comprises 14 residues. The CDR3 region is CASSQVGAPGELFF. The DNA for the CDR3 is TGCGCCAGCAGCCAAGTAGGCGCGCCCGGGGAGCTGTTTTTT.

This clonotype has ten or more counts. The J gene is TRBJ2-3, the V gene TRBV6-5, with 8 bases identical to TRBD2. From germline, CDR1 is MNHEY and CDR2 SVGAGI. Trimming at V came to 2 bases and at J to 2 bases, leaving 6 bases not matched to a gene. The CDR3 is made up of 16 amino acids. The CDR3 protein is CASSYRSGRVTDTQYF. The DNA for the CDR3 is TGTGCCAGCAGTTACCGTTCCGGGAGGGTCACAGATACGCAGTATTTT.

This clonotype appeared many times. One end of the junction varies from germline; a read error may be responsible. V gene TRBV20-1 combines with J gene TRBJ2-7; 8 positions match TRBD2. CDR1 is DFQATT and CDR2 is SNEGSKA in the germline V gene (reference sequence). The CDR3 length is 13 residues. The CDR3 spells CSATDGRANEQYF. CDR3 in DNA: TGCAGCGCTACCGACGGGAGGGCAAATGAGCAGTACTTC.

This clonotype was observed at least ten times. This chain links TRBV29-1 with TRBJ2-7, with D perhaps TRBD1 or TRBD2 (5 bases each). CDR1 is SQVTM, CDR2 ANQGSEA, per germline. V was clipped by 7 bases and J by 3 bases, with 13 bases between them. The CDR3 is 12 residues long. CDR3 amino acids: CSAGIGGYEQYF. In DNA form, the CDR3 reads TGCAGCGCTGGGATTGGGGGCTACGAGCAGTACTTC.

The chain carries TRBV6-1 and TRBJ1-6; D gene unclear. Germline CDR1 MNHNS, CDR2 SASEGT. This CDR3 has 14 amino acids. Trimming shortened V by 6 bases and J by 10 bases, and 16 bases separated the two germline ends. The CDR3 sequence is CASRADRSESPLHF. CDR3 nucleotides: TGTGCCAGCAGGGCCGATAGGAGCGAATCACCCCTCCACTTT.

This clonotype was counted between two and nine times. The rearrangement links TRBV5-5 to TRBJ1-1, with 8 bases fitting TRBD1. The CDR3 spans 13 residues. Unmatched junction bases numbered 6, after V lost 4 bases and J lost 7 bases. From germline, CDR1 is SGHKS and CDR2 YYEKEE (reference sequence). CDR3 in amino acids: CASSMTGDFEAFF. The CDR3 DNA follows: TGTGCCAGCAGCATGACAGGGGACTTTGAAGCTTTCTTT.

As concerns this clonotype: Possible read error: a much larger clone is one base away. This chain uses TRBV5-1 with TRBJ2-7; 7 positions agree with TRBD2. This CDR3 region has 14 residues. Per germline, CDR1 SGHRS and CDR2 YFSETQ. The CDR3 nucleotides are TGCGCCAGCAGCTTGGCCGAACGGGACTACGAGCAGTCCTTC. Its protein product is CASSLAERDYEQSF.

This clonotype was picked up a small number of times. The J gene is TRBJ2-7, the V gene TRBV7-9; possibly TRBD1 for D (6 bases). CDR1 and CDR2 from the germline V gene are SEHNR and FQNEAQ (reference sequence). CDR3 length: 14 amino acids. Trimming took 4 bases from V and 2 from J, leaving 12 bases between them. The CDR3 nucleotides are TGTGCCAGCAGCTACGCGGACAGAGCCTACGAGCAGTACTTC. Translating it yields CASSYADRAYEQYF.

This clonotype was seen only a few times. The J gene is TRBJ2-7, the V gene TRBV20-1; maybe TRBD2 (5 bases). The ends were cut back, 3 bases at V and 6 bases at J, with 12 bases in the middle. The germline V gene encodes CDR1 DFQATT and CDR2 SNEGSKA (reference sequence). The CDR3 is 12 residues long. CDR3 in amino acids: CSAREVDLEQYF. CDR3 nucleotides: TGCAGTGCTAGGGAGGTCGACCTCGAGCAGTACTTC.

Here the CDR3 DNA reads TGTGCCAGCAGCCCTTACTTAGGGGTGGTCCAAGAGACCCAGTACTTC. It encodes CASSPYLGVVQETQYF. The chain carries TRBV7-6 and TRBJ2-5, with a weak D call TRBD1 (5 bases). CDR1 is SGHVS and CDR2 is FNYEAQ in the germline V gene. The CDR3 is 16 amino acids. Trimming cost V 5 bases and J 1 base, with 17 bases left between them.

This clonotype has a handful of counts. V usage is TRBV5-5 and J usage is TRBJ2-1; 8 bases match TRBD2. From germline, CDR1 is SGHKS and CDR2 YYEKEE (reference sequence). The V segment lost 3 bases and the J segment 7 bases; nucleotides outside the gene matches: 12. This CDR3 is built from 16 residues. For the CDR3, the DNA is TGTGCCAGCAGCTCCCCCGGGGGGGGAGGTAGAAATGAGCAGTTCTTC. Translation gives CASSSPGGGGRNEQFF.

This clonotype was found a few times. The chain couples TRBV29-1 to TRBJ1-1; 9 bases fit TRBD1. The CDR3 consists of 13 residues. Germline V gives CDR1 SQVTM, CDR2 ANQGSEA. Germline trimming cut 5 bases from V and 1 base from J; bases unmatched to any gene: 2. The CDR3 nucleotides read TGCAGCGTTACGGGACAGGGGAACACTGAAGCTTTCTTT. Translated, it gives CSVTGQGNTEAFF.

This clonotype appeared many times. The chain uses TRBV5-1 and TRBJ2-1; D remains unclear. Germline CDR1 is SGHRS and CDR2 is YFSETQ. Trimming took 1 base from V and 1 from J, leaving 9 bases between them. The CDR3 is 15 residues long. This CDR3 reads CASSLYTASYNEQFF. The CDR3 DNA reads as TGCGCCAGCAGCTTGTACACAGCGTCCTACAATGAGCAGTTCTTC.

This clonotype was seen many times. This chain uses TRBV7-8 with TRBJ2-1; D is perhaps TRBD1 (5 bases). The CDR3 contains 14 residues. CDR1 and CDR2 from the germline V gene are SGHVS and FQNEAQ. V gave up 5 bases and J gave up 5 bases, with 13 bases separating them. In DNA form, the CDR3 reads TGTGCCAGCAGCCTCAGACAGACCGACAATGAGCAGTTCTTC. Protein: CASSLRQTDNEQFF.

V usage is TRBV5-1 and J usage is TRBJ2-7, with a weak D call TRBD2 (5 bases). V dropped 4 bases and J dropped 0 bases, with 17 bases sitting between them. This CDR3 has 16 residues. CDR1 and CDR2 (germline): SGHRS, YFSETQ. This CDR3 reads CASSQDSRGSSYEQYF. CDR3 DNA: TGCGCCAGCAGCCAGGACTCACGTGGGAGCTCCTACGAGCAGTACTTC.